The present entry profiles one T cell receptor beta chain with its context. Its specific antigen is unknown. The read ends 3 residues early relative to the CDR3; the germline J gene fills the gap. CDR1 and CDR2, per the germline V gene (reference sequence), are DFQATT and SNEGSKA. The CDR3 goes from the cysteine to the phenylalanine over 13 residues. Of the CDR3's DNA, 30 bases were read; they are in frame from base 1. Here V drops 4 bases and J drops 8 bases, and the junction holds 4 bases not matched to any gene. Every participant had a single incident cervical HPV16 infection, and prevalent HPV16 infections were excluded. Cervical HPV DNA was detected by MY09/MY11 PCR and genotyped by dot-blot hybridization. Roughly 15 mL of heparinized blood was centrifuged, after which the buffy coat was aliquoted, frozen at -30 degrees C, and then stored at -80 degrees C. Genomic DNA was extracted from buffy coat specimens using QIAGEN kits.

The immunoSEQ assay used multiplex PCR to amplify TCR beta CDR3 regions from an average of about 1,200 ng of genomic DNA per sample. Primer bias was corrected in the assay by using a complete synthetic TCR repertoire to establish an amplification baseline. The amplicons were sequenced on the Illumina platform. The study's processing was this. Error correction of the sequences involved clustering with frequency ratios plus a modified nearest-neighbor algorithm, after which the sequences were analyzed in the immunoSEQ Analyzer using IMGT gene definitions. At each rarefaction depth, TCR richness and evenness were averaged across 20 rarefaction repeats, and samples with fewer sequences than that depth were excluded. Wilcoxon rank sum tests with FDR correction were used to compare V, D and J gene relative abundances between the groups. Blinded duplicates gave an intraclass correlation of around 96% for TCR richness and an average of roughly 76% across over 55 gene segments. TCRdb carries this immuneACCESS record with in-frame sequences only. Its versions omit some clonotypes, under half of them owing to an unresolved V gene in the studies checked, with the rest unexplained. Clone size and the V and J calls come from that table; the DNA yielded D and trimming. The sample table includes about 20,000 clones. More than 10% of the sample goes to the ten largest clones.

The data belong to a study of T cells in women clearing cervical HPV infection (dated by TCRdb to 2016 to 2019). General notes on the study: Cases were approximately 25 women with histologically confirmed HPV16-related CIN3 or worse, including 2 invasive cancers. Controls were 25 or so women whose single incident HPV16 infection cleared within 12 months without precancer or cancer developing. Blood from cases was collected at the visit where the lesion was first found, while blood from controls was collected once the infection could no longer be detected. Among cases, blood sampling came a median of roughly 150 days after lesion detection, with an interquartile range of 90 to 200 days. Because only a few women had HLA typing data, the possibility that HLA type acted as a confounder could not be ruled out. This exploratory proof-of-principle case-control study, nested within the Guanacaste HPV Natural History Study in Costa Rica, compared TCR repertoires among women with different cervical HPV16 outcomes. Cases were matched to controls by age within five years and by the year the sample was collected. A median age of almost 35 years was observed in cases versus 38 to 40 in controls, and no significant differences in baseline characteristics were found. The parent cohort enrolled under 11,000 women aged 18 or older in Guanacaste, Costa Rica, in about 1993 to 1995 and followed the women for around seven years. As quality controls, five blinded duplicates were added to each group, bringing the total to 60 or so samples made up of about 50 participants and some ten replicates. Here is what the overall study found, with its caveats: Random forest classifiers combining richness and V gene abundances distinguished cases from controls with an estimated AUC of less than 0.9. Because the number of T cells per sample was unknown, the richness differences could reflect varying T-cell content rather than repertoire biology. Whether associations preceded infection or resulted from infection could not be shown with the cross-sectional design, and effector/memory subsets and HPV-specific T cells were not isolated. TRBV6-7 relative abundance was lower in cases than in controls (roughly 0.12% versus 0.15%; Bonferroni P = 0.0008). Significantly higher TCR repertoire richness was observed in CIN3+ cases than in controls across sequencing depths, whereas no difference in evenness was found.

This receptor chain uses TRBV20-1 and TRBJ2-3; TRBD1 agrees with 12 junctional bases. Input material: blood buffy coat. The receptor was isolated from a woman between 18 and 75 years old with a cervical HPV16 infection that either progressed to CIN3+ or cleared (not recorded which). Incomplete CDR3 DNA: TGCAGTGCTACTGGGACAGGGGGCTCTACG. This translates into CSATGTGGST. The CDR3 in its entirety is CSATGTGGSTQYF.